The 25 T cell receptor beta chains below were found in one sample sequenced in a study of cytomegalovirus exposure and HLA in healthy donors. In the PCR, 60 Vbeta and 13 Jbeta primers were used. Here immunoSEQ multiplex PCR was the method, and the copy in TCRdb shows in-frame clones only, minus some. The profile shows 85,000 to 130,000 clones, 70% to 85% of them singletons. The material sequenced was PBMCs. Receptor source: a man aged 60 to 75 in good health and CMV-seronegative.

V is TRBV5-1 and J is TRBJ1-1, with 9 nucleotides matching TRBD1. Germline loops: CDR1 SGHRS, CDR2 YFSETQ. The junction had 10 bases not matched to a gene; V was cut back by 6 bases and J by 10 bases. The CDR3 has 13 residues. In DNA form, the CDR3 reads TGCGCCAGCACCGAAACCGGGACAGGGAGAGCTTTCTTT. Protein product: CASTETGTGRAFF.

This chain uses TRBV5-1 with TRBJ2-5; TRBD1 agrees at 7 bases. The V segment lost 4 bases and the J segment 6 bases; nucleotides outside the gene matches: 12. Germline CDR1 reads SGHRS; CDR2 reads YFSETQ. This CDR3 region has 15 residues. DNA for the CDR3: TGCGCCAGCAGCCGGCTAGGGCAGGGGGAAAAGACCCAGTACTTC. As protein: CASSRLGQGEKTQYF.

The chain's CDR3 is CASSLLAGENNEQFF. The DNA for the CDR3 is TGCGCCAGCAGCTTGTTAGCGGGGGAGAACAATGAGCAGTTCTTC. The chain carries TRBV5-1 and TRBJ2-1; 9 positions agree with TRBD2. The J segment lost 5 bases and the V segment lost 1 base, leaving 4 bases of the junction unmatched. CDR3 length: 15 residues. Germline CDR1 reads SGHRS; CDR2 reads YFSETQ. Full variable domain (rest looked up from reference TRBV5-1 and TRBJ2-1): KAGVTQTPRYLIKTRGQQVTLSCSPISGHRSVSWYQQTPGQGLQFLFEYFSETQRNKGNFPGRFSGRQFSNSRSEMNVSTLELGDSALYLCASSLLAGENNEQFFGPGTRLTVL.

The rearrangement links TRBV18 to TRBJ2-5; 10 bases agree with TRBD2. Germline V gives CDR1 KGHSH, CDR2 LQKENI. The ends lost 1 base at V and 1 base at J; junction bases unmatched: 3. This CDR3 has 16 amino acids. This CDR3 reads CASSPLAGGIQETQYF. CDR3 nucleotide sequence: TGTGCCAGCTCACCACTAGCGGGGGGCATCCAAGAGACCCAGTACTTC.

The CDR3 region has the DNA TGTGCCTGGAGCCCGGGAGGGCAGGGCCTAGTCTATGGCTACACCTTC. Translated, it gives CAWSPGGQGLVYGYTF. The chain has TRBV30 and TRBJ1-2; D is perhaps TRBD1 (5 bases). Germline-derived CDR1 and CDR2 are GTSNPN and SVGIG (reference sequence). V lost 3 bases and J 4 bases, leaving 21 bases between the germline ends. The length of the CDR3 is 16 residues.

The chain couples TRBV6-1 to TRBJ1-6; weak D call: TRBD1 (6 bases). The CDR3 consists of 14 residues. Germline lookup yields CDR1 MNHNS and CDR2 SASEGT. With 6 bases removed from V and 7 bases from J, the gap between germline ends came to 13 bases. This chain's CDR3 is CASRTGGGNSPLHF. The CDR3, as DNA: TGTGCCAGCAGAACGGGGGGCGGGAATTCACCCCTCCACTTT.

The genes are TRBV11-3 and TRBJ2-1, with 8 positions matching TRBD2. In germline, CDR1 is SGHNT, CDR2 YENEEA. This CDR3 is built from 14 residues. The ends lost 3 bases at V and 7 bases at J; junction bases unmatched: 5. The CDR3 region has the DNA TGTGCCAGCAGCTTCGGACTAGCAGGGAATGAGCAGTTCTTC. Residues: CASSFGLAGNEQFF.

The chain carries TRBV6-1 and TRBJ2-7, with D perhaps TRBD1 (5 bases). The CDR3 contains 16 residues. The germline V gene encodes CDR1 MNHNS and CDR2 SASEGT. V was trimmed by 0 bases and J by 4 bases, leaving 16 bases between them. The chain's CDR3 is CASSEADGSSGYEQYF. CDR3 sequence (DNA): TGTGCCAGCAGTGAAGCAGACGGCTCTTCAGGGTACGAGCAGTACTTC.

The genes are TRBV14 and TRBJ2-7, with D unresolved. This CDR3 region has 14 residues. Trimming stripped 0 bases from V and 6 bases from J, with 12 bases between. The V gene's germline CDR1 is SGHDN and CDR2 FVKESK. The CDR3 spells CASSQERSHAEQYV. As DNA, the CDR3 is TGTGCCAGCAGCCAAGAAAGGAGCCACGCCGAGCAGTACGTC.

The gene calls are TRBV7-2 and TRBJ2-3, with TRBD1 matching 8 bases. Germline CDR1 reads SGHTA; CDR2 reads FQGNSA. The CDR3 consists of 15 residues. Germline trimming cut 6 bases from V and 4 bases from J; bases unmatched to any gene: 9. As DNA, the CDR3 is TGTGCCAGCAGTAGAGACAGGGGAGGCCCAGATACGCAGTATTTT. It yields the protein CASSRDRGGPDTQYF.

The chain joins TRBV2 to TRBJ1-1; TRBD1 might be the D (6 bases). Germline V gene lookup returns CDR1 SNHLY and CDR2 FYNNEI. V lost 7 bases, J lost 0 bases, and 15 bases lay in between. CDR3 size: 15 residues. CDR3 in amino acids: CASTPRDTLNTEAFF. The CDR3, as DNA: TGTGCCAGCACCCCCCGGGACACTCTGAACACTGAAGCTTTCTTT.

This clone was observed a few times. The chain couples TRBV7-6 to TRBJ1-1, with D possibly being TRBD1 (6 bases). Per germline, CDR1 SGHVS and CDR2 FNYEAQ. V was clipped by 5 bases and J by 4 bases, with 14 bases between them. This CDR3 spans 14 amino acids. The CDR3 is CASSPEQGSTEAFF. DNA for the CDR3: TGTGCCAGCAGCCCAGAGCAGGGGAGCACTGAAGCTTTCTTT.

This clone was seen only once. The J gene is TRBJ1-5, the V gene TRBV7-9; D gene uncertain. Germline-derived CDR1 and CDR2 are SEHNR and FQNEAQ (reference sequence). V gave up 0 bases and J gave up 4 bases, with 7 bases separating them. CDR3 size: 14 residues. CDR3 DNA: TGTGCCAGCAGCTTAGCCGCGGGGAATCAGCCCCAGCATTTT. It encodes CASSLAAGNQPQHF.

This chain connects TRBV20-1 to TRBJ2-2, with D perhaps matching TRBD1 (5 bases). CDR1 and CDR2 (germline): DFQATT, SNEGSKA (reference sequence). V gave up 5 bases and J gave up 6 bases, with 7 bases separating them. The CDR3 extends over 11 amino acids. The CDR3 protein is CSASGPGELFF. The CDR3 DNA follows: TGCAGTGCTTCAGGGCCCGGGGAGCTGTTTTTT.

This clone showed up just a few times. This chain links TRBV28 with TRBJ1-2, with TRBD1 identical over 8 bases. V dropped 6 bases and J dropped 4; count of bases not matched to a gene: 10. Looked up from germline, CDR1 is MDHEN and CDR2 is SYDVKM. This CDR3 contains 15 residues. CDR3 protein: CASSPPTGVRYGYTF. The DNA of the CDR3 is TGTGCCAGCAGCCCCCCGACAGGGGTTCGCTATGGCTACACCTTC.

The chain carries TRBV21-1 and TRBJ2-3; no check of the table's D call, TRBD2, against the DNA was made. TRBV21-1 represents a pseudogene. There are 17 residues in the CDR3. The CDR3 protein is CASSKGRGGKCSDTQYF. The CDR3 bases are TGTGCCAGCAGCAAAGGTAGGGGGGGGAAGTGTTCAGATACGCAGTATTTT.

The J gene is TRBJ2-1, the V gene TRBV6-5; 9 nucleotides agree with TRBD2. Germline V gene sequence: CDR1 MNHEY, CDR2 SVGAGI. The V gene end was trimmed by 1 base and the J gene end by 7 bases; junction bases not matched to a gene: 8. The CDR3 is made up of 16 amino acids. In nucleotides, the CDR3 is TGTGCCAGCAGTTACTATAGCGGGGGCCGGGGGAATGAGCAGTTCTTC. Its translation: CASSYYSGGRGNEQFF.

This clone has only a few counts. This chain connects TRBV9 to TRBJ2-2; TRBD2 aligns across 12 bases. The CDR3 totals 18 residues. Germline V gene lookup returns CDR1 SGDLS and CDR2 YYNGEE. J gave up 0 bases and V 1 base, and 4 bases lay outside the gene matches. CDR3 DNA: TGTGCCAGCAGCGTAAGAACTAGCGGGGGGACGAACACCGGGGAGCTGTTTTTT. It specifies CASSVRTSGGTNTGELFF.

The chain joins TRBV6-5 to TRBJ2-4; 8 nucleotides match TRBD1. The V and J ends lost 0 bases and 10 bases, in that order; junction bases with no gene match: 11. CDR3 length: 16 residues. Germline V lookup: CDR1 MNHEY, CDR2 SVGAGI. The CDR3 coding sequence is TGTGCCAGCAGTTACTCCCAGGGCAGGGGGCGAGGGATTCAGTACTTC. Its protein product is CASSYSQGRGRGIQYF.

J is TRBJ1-3 and V is TRBV5-6; D is unresolved. From germline, CDR1 is SGHDT and CDR2 YYEEEE. V was pared by 0 bases and J by 5 bases, with 6 bases between. The CDR3 is 13 amino acids. CDR3 in amino acids: CASSLDIRNTIYF. The CDR3 DNA reads TGTGCCAGCAGCTTGGACATAAGAAACACCATATATTTT.

The chain is built from TRBV25-1 and TRBJ1-2; D not resolved. V was pared by 3 bases and J by 4 bases, with 12 bases between. CDR1 is MGHDK, CDR2 SYGVNS, per germline. CDR3 length: 14 residues. The CDR3: CASSDRGSGYGYTF. The CDR3 coding sequence is TGTGCCAGCAGTGACCGAGGGTCTGGCTATGGCTACACCTTC.

The genes are TRBV30 and TRBJ2-3; 9 bases map to TRBD2. This CDR3 is built from 16 residues. The germline V gene has CDR1 GTSNPN and CDR2 SVGIG (reference sequence). The V and J ends lost 3 bases and 2 bases, in that order; junction bases with no gene match: 9. The CDR3 sequence: CAWRQRGALNTDTQYF. The CDR3 DNA follows: TGTGCCTGGAGACAGCGGGGGGCCCTCAACACAGATACGCAGTATTTT.

This chain uses TRBV5-1 with TRBJ1-2; a possible D gene is TRBD1 (6 bases). Germline CDR1 SGHRS, CDR2 YFSETQ. Trimming pared 0 bases from V and 0 bases from J, leaving 12 bases between. The CDR3 covers 16 residues. The CDR3 protein is CASSLEDSGANYGYTF. The CDR3 DNA sequence: TGCGCCAGCAGCTTGGAGGACAGTGGAGCTAACTATGGCTACACCTTC. Using reference TRBV5-1 and TRBJ1-2 for the parts outside the CDR3, the full variable domain is KAGVTQTPRYLIKTRGQQVTLSCSPISGHRSVSWYQQTPGQGLQFLFEYFSETQRNKGNFPGRFSGRQFSNSRSEMNVSTLELGDSALYLCASSLEDSGANYGYTFGSGTRLTVV.

The V call is TRBV4-2, the J call TRBJ2-6; no reliable D call. The germline CDR1 and CDR2 sequences are LGHNA and YNFKEQ. With 8 bases removed from V and 4 bases from J, the gap between germline ends came to 18 bases. The CDR3 has 16 amino acids. CDR3 loop: CASRRQVSDGANVLTF. The CDR3 DNA reads TGTGCCAGCCGTCGCCAGGTTTCAGACGGGGCCAACGTCCTGACTTTC.

The chain employs TRBV5-1 and TRBJ1-1; 8 bases agree with TRBD1. The CDR3 loop spans 16 amino acids. Germline lookup yields CDR1 SGHRS and CDR2 YFSETQ. V trimming: 2 bases; J trimming: 0 bases; junction bases outside the gene matches: 6. The chain's CDR3 is CASSLMTGEMNTEAFF. The CDR3 DNA is TGCGCCAGCAGCTTAATGACAGGGGAGATGAACACTGAAGCTTTCTTT.